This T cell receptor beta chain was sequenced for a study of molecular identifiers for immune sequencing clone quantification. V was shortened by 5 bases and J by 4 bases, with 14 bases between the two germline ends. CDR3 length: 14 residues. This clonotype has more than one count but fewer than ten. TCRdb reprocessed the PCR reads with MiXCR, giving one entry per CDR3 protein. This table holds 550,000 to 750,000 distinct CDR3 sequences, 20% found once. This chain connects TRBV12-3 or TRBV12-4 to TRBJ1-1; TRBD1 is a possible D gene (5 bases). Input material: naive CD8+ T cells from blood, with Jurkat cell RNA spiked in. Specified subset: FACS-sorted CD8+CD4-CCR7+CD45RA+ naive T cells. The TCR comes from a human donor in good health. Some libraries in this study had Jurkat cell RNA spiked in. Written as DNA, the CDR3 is TGTGCCAGCAGTGGGGTGGGCCAGGGCACTGAAGCTTTCTTT. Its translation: CASSGVGQGTEAFF.